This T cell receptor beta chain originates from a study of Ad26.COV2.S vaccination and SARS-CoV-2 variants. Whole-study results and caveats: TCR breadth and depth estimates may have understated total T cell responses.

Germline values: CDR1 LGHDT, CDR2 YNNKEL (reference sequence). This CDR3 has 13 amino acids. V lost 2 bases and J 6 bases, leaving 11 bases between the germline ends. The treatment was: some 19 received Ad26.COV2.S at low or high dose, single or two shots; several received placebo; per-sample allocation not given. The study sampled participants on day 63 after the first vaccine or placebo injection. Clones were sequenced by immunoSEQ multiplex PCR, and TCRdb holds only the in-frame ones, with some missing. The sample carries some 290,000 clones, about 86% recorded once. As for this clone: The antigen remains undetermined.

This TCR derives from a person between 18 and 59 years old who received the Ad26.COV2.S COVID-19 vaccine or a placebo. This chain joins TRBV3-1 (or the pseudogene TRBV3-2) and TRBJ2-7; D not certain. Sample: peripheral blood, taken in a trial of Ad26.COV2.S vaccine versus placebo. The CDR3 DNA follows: TGTGCCAGCAGCCAATTCTCTTATCGCGAGCAGTACTTC. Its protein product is CASSQFSYREQYF.